This paragraph reports one TCR beta chain. These data are taken from a study of control samples from healthy donors and cancer patients. Assay: immunoSEQ multiplex PCR; the TCRdb copy retains only in-frame clones and omits some. The table has about 130,000 clones, about 93% seen once. V gave up 6 bases and J gave up 8 bases, with 28 bases separating them. This CDR3 is 17 amino acids long. CDR1 is MDHEN and CDR2 is SYDVKM in the germline V gene. The sequence was collected from a man aged 18 to 30 in good health. The chain carries TRBV28 and TRBJ1-2, with D maybe TRBD1 (5 bases). The sample taken for sequencing was blood. This CDR3 reads CASSPPMVTGTSTGYTF. Here the CDR3 DNA reads TGTGCCAGCAGCCCTCCTATGGTAACAGGCACCAGCACGGGCTACACCTTC.